Below, 22 T cell receptor beta chains from the same sample are listed, as sequenced in a study of response to subunit inactivated influenza vaccine (dated by TCRdb to between 2018 and 2020). Library generation was performed with RT-PCR. The sequencer listed for this sample is Illumina HiSeq 2500. TCRdb took the public reads, trimmed them with fastp at Q25, ran MiXCR for clone calling and kept in-frame beta chains. Each CDR3 protein appears once, grouped with its most common genes and DNA. Across this sample there are hundreds of thousands of distinct CDR3 sequences, with 15% to 17% seen only once. Around 10% of the sample belongs to the ten largest clones. Sequenced here: PBMCs from blood, sampled approximately 12 days after vaccination. The receptor set was obtained from a man between 45 and 60 years old who received an inactivated influenza vaccine. Donor details come from another sample of the same person, matched by shared clones.

The chain employs TRBV7-2 and TRBJ1-2; weak D call: TRBD1 (6 bases). CDR1 SGHTA and CDR2 FQGNSA come from the germline V gene. The V end was cut by 5 bases, the J end by 6 bases, with 16 bases between. The CDR3 runs 14 residues. Written as DNA, the CDR3 is TGTGCCAGCAGCCGTGCCGGGGGCACTGATGGCTACACCTTC. Protein product: CASSRAGGTDGYTF.

As regards this clonotype: This could be a read error, since a much larger clone is one nucleotide away. The chain couples TRBV20-1 to TRBJ2-5, with D perhaps TRBD1 or TRBD2 (5 bases each). Germline assignment: CDR1 DFQATT and CDR2 SNEGSKA (reference sequence). CDR3 length: 12 residues. CDR3 in DNA: TGCAGTGCTAGTGGCCAGGGAGAGACCCAGTGCTTC. As protein: CSASGQGETQCF.

This clonotype appeared once. The chain employs TRBV20-1 and TRBJ2-2; D possibly matches TRBD1 or TRBD2 (5 bases each). This CDR3 region has 15 residues. The germline V gene encodes CDR1 DFQATT and CDR2 SNEGSKA (reference sequence). V gave up 3 bases and J gave up 5 bases, with 16 bases separating them. CDR3 nucleotide sequence: TGCAGTGCTAGCTTTGGGGGTTCGGGTACCGGGGAGCTGTTTTTT. Encoded protein: CSASFGGSGTGELFF.

This clonotype came up a few times. The chain uses TRBV5-6 and TRBJ1-5, with unresolved D. Germline-derived CDR1 and CDR2 are SGHDT and YYEEEE. The V end was cut by 5 bases, the J end by 3 bases, with 12 bases between. CDR3 length: 14 residues. CDR3 coding DNA: TGTGCCAGCAGTCGCGGAGTAAACAATCAGCCCCAGCATTTT. Translation: CASSRGVNNQPQHF.

With regard to this clonotype: One end of the junction does not line up with germline, which may come from a read error. The V gene is TRBV30, the J gene TRBJ2-7; D call uncertain. Germline CDR1 reads GTSNPN; CDR2 reads SVGIG (reference sequence). The CDR3 covers 12 residues. In DNA form, the CDR3 reads TGTGCCTGGAGTGTAGGATCCTTCGAGCAGTACTTC. Amino acids: CAWSVGSFEQYF.

The rearrangement joins TRBV3-1 to TRBJ1-2; weak D call: TRBD1 (6 bases). Per the germline V gene, CDR1 is LGHDT and CDR2 is YNNKEL (reference sequence). With 5 bases removed from V and 8 bases from J, the gap between germline ends came to 18 bases. The CDR3 has 14 residues. The CDR3 loop reads CASSYPRGGGGYTF. Here the CDR3 DNA reads TGTGCCAGCAGCTACCCTCGAGGGGGAGGCGGCTACACCTTC.

Points on this clonotype: At one end the junction does not follow the germline gene, possibly because of a read error. V usage is TRBV12-3 or TRBV12-4 and J usage is TRBJ2-7; D is uncertain. The CDR3 is 12 residues long. CDR3 sequence (DNA): TGTGCCAGCAGTTTTTCGACCGTCCCCTCTGGATTC. It yields the protein CASSFSTVPSGF.

The chain couples TRBV12-3 or TRBV12-4 to TRBJ2-7; no clear D gene. The CDR3 totals 15 residues. V lost 1 base, J lost 0 bases, and 10 bases lay in between. DNA for the CDR3: TGTGCCAGCAGTTTAGAGGGCAGCCTCTCCTACGAGCAGTACTTC. Translating gives CASSLEGSLSYEQYF.

This clonotype was observed a handful of times. The gene calls are TRBV24-1 and TRBJ2-3; 7 bases align to TRBD2. Unmatched junction bases numbered 18, after V lost 6 bases and J lost 1 base. The CDR3 totals 19 residues. Germline V gene lookup returns CDR1 KGHDR and CDR2 SFDVKD. The CDR3 nucleotides read TGTGCCACCAGTTTAATTGCCGGGGCGGGAGATGGACGCACAGATACGCAGTATTTT. Amino acid sequence: CATSLIAGAGDGRTDTQYF.

CDR3 amino acids: CATKGAGETQYF. DNA of the CDR3: TGTGCCACCAAAGGCGCGGGAGAGACCCAGTACTTC. The chain employs TRBV10-3 and TRBJ2-5, with D tentatively TRBD2 (5 bases). The germline V and J ends were trimmed by 10 bases and 4 bases, with 13 bases remaining between them. There are 12 residues in the CDR3. The germline V gene encodes CDR1 ENHRY and CDR2 SYGVKD.

This chain's CDR3 is CASSVSSINQPQHF. CDR3 bases: TGTGCCAGCAGTGTTAGCAGCATCAATCAGCCCCAGCATTTT. The V call is TRBV2, the J call TRBJ1-5; unclear D gene. The CDR3 covers 14 residues. The V gene's germline CDR1 is SNHLY and CDR2 FYNNEI. The V end lost 4 bases, the J end lost 3 bases, and 10 bases lay between the germline ends.

This clonotype was picked up a small number of times. J is TRBJ2-1 and V is TRBV27, with D perhaps TRBD1 (6 bases). This CDR3 has 16 amino acids. The germline V gene has CDR1 MNHEY and CDR2 SMNVEV (reference sequence). V dropped 8 bases and J dropped 2 bases, with 19 bases sitting between them. The CDR3 DNA follows: TGTGCCAGCCGGGCGTATCGAGGGGGAGCCTACAATGAGCAGTTCTTC. It specifies CASRAYRGGAYNEQFF.

This chain links TRBV10-3 with TRBJ1-1; no clear D gene. Looked up from germline, CDR1 is ENHRY and CDR2 is SYGVKD. The CDR3 has 13 residues. V was clipped by 0 bases and J by 11 bases, with 13 bases between them. The CDR3 region has the DNA TGTGCCATCAGTGAGTCGATGGGTCCCGGTGCTTTCTTT. It translates to CAISESMGPGAFF.

This clonotype was seen a few times. The chain links TRBV6-5 to TRBJ2-7; 9 bases agree with TRBD1. Germline loops: CDR1 MNHEY, CDR2 SVGAGI. J lost 0 bases, V lost 2 bases, and 8 bases had no gene match. The CDR3 has 17 amino acids. The CDR3 protein is CASSYARPGQGSYEQYF. In nucleotides, the CDR3 is TGTGCCAGCAGTTACGCCCGACCGGGACAGGGCTCCTACGAGCAGTACTTC.

This clonotype was observed a handful of times. This chain connects TRBV20-1 to TRBJ2-2; 7 bases are shared with TRBD2. After removal of 6 bases from V and 1 base from J, the junction contained 11 bases not matched to a gene. CDR1 DFQATT and CDR2 SNEGSKA come from the germline V gene (reference sequence). The length of the CDR3 is 16 residues. Here the CDR3 reads CSAEGAGSVNTGELFF. In nucleotides, the CDR3 is TGCAGTGCGGAGGGAGCGGGGAGCGTGAACACCGGGGAGCTGTTTTTT.

V usage is TRBV24-1 and J usage is TRBJ2-1; TRBD1 agrees at 9 bases. Germline V gives CDR1 KGHDR, CDR2 SFDVKD. The CDR3 is made up of 15 amino acids. J lost 6 bases, V lost 3 bases, and 5 bases had no gene match. The CDR3 region has the DNA TGTGCCACCAGTGATGCGGGACAGGGTTCCAATGAGCAGTTCTTC. Its protein product is CATSDAGQGSNEQFF.

This clonotype was seen only a few times. The chain uses TRBV5-1 and TRBJ1-3; D perhaps matches TRBD1 (6 bases). Trimming stripped 6 bases from V and 4 bases from J, with 17 bases between. In germline, CDR1 is SGHRS, CDR2 YFSETQ. The CDR3 loop spans 15 amino acids. The chain's CDR3 is CASKLSGAPGNTIYF. In DNA form, the CDR3 reads TGCGCCAGCAAGCTGTCAGGGGCGCCAGGAAACACCATATATTTT.

The V gene is TRBV5-1, the J gene TRBJ2-2, with D perhaps matching TRBD2 (5 bases). CDR1 and CDR2 (germline): SGHRS, YFSETQ. This CDR3 contains 15 residues. V was cut by 4 bases and J by 0 bases, with 10 bases left in between. In DNA form, the CDR3 reads TGCGCCAGCAGCGTCCGGGATCCGAACACCGGGGAGCTGTTTTTT. Its protein product is CASSVRDPNTGELFF.

This clonotype was observed a handful of times. The gene calls are TRBV5-1 and TRBJ1-1; D remains ambiguous. The CDR3 totals 14 residues. The V end lost 4 bases, the J end lost 1 base, and 11 bases lay between the germline ends. Germline lookup yields CDR1 SGHRS and CDR2 YFSETQ. The CDR3 loop is CASSPQTQNTEAFF. Written as DNA, the CDR3 is TGCGCCAGCAGCCCACAGACACAGAACACTGAAGCTTTCTTT.

This clonotype was seen only a few times. This rearrangement joins TRBV28 to TRBJ2-7, with a weak D call TRBD1 (6 bases). The germline V gene has CDR1 MDHEN and CDR2 SYDVKM. The CDR3 length is 14 residues. V dropped 7 bases and J dropped 4 bases, with 17 bases sitting between them. The CDR3 loop reads CASNPGQRQYEQYF. The CDR3 nucleotides read TGTGCCAGCAATCCGGGACAACGTCAGTACGAGCAGTACTTC.

This clonotype occurred a few times. The gene calls are TRBV30 and TRBJ1-6; the match to TRBD1 covers 10 bases. The V gene end was trimmed by 4 bases and the J gene end by 6 bases; junction bases not matched to a gene: 6. This CDR3 is built from 15 residues. Germline V gene lookup returns CDR1 GTSNPN and CDR2 SVGIG (reference sequence). The CDR3 spells CAWTNDRGLNSPLHF. CDR3 DNA: TGTGCCTGGACTAATGACAGGGGGCTTAATTCACCCCTCCACTTT.

The CDR3 loop is CASSWTDAYEQYF. The CDR3 DNA reads as TGTGCCAGCAGCTGGACAGATGCTTACGAGCAGTACTTC. The chain recombines TRBV7-2 with TRBJ2-7; weak D call: TRBD1 (6 bases). Germline V gene data show CDR1 as SGHTA and CDR2 as FQGNSA. V lost 4 bases to trimming and J lost 4 bases, with 11 bases between them. The CDR3 loop spans 13 amino acids.